This T cell receptor beta chain was obtained from a study of identical twins. Whole-study findings and limits: Conclusions rested on cross-sectional statistics rather than following the same donors. Within cord blood, abundant beta clonotypes carried fewer insertions, but memory repertoires showed no such trend. Within monozygotic twins, out-of-frame TCR alpha sharing was underestimated by the models.

This CDR3 is 15 amino acids long. Looked up from germline, CDR1 is MNHEY and CDR2 is SMNVEV (reference sequence). V was clipped by 4 bases and J by 5 bases; unmatched bases: 7. TCRdb re-derived calls from the 5' RACE reads in MiXCR, one entry per CDR3 protein. The table has under 350,000 distinct CDR3 sequences, just under 9.5% seen once. The sample holds many counts of this clonotype. Its antigen is not known. These data were also reused for a study on yellow fever vaccine responses in identical twins.

V usage is TRBV27 and J usage is TRBJ2-5, with TRBD1 identical over 10 bases. The sequencing input was CD8+ T cells sorted from blood. The clonotype originates from a woman younger than 35 in good health. The CDR3 region is CASSSGTGVWETQYF. The CDR3 DNA follows: TGTGCCAGCAGTTCCGGGACAGGGGTCTGGGAGACCCAGTACTTC.